This T cell receptor (beta chain) is drawn from a study of cytomegalovirus exposure and HLA in healthy donors. Study results and caveats: Data from an earlier analysis indicated that most TCR beta V segments were productive either about 87% or about 30% of the time. Later analysis showed most CMV-associated TCR beta chains appearing HLA-restricted.

13 Jbeta primers and 60 Vbeta primers were used for the PCR. Assay used: immunoSEQ multiplex PCR; TCRdb lists only in-frame clones, some missing. The sample holds under 150,000 clones, 65% to 85% seen once. Germline loops: CDR1 ENHRY, CDR2 SYGVKD. Trimming took 3 bases from V and 7 from J, leaving 13 bases between them. CDR3 length: 14 residues. A remark on this clone: As yet, its antigen is unknown.

Sequencing was performed on PBMCs. The gene calls are TRBV10-3 and TRBJ2-1, with a tentative D call TRBD2 (5 bases). This TCR came from a woman between 40 and 50 years old in good health and CMV-seronegative. In DNA, the CDR3 is TGTGCCATCAGTGATAATTGGGAGAGGAATGAGCAGTTCTTC. It codes for CAISDNWERNEQFF.